The subject of this entry is one T cell receptor (beta chain). The target antigen is unknown. The data derive from a study of T cell responses to AZD1222 COVID-19 vaccine. Study-wide findings and caveats: Mapped onto spike, vaccine-associated CD4 TCRs spanned it and were dominant at 160-218 and 743-854. Following two doses of AZD1222, Spike-specific TCR breadth and depth rose.

Germline CDR1 reads SGHNT; CDR2 reads YYREEE (reference sequence). V dropped 0 bases and J dropped 0; count of bases not matched to a gene: 4. The length of the CDR3 is 16 residues. Only in-frame clones appear in the TCRdb table, and some are missing; sequencing was by immunoSEQ multiplex PCR. The table shows 150,000 to 200,000 clones, with around 94% occurring only once. The sequences come from peripheral blood, collected on day 0 of AZD1222 vaccination. The chain links TRBV5-4 to TRBJ1-1; 8 bases are shared with TRBD1. This receptor was taken from an adult in good health. As DNA, the CDR3 is TGTGCCAGCAGCTTGGCTCCGGGACAGGTGAACACTGAAGCTTTCTTT. Its protein product is CASSLAPGQVNTEAFF.